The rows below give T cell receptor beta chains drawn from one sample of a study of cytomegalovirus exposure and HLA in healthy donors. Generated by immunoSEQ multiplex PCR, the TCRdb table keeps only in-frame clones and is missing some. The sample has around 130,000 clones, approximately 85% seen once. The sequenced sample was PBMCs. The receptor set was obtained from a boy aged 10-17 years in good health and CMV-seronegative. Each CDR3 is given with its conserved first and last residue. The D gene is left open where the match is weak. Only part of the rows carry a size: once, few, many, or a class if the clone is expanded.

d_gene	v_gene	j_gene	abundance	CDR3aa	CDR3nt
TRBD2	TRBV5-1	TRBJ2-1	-	CASSLASGGNEQFF	TGCGCCAGCAGCTTGGCTAGCGGGGGCAATGAGCAGTTCTTC
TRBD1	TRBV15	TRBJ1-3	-	CATSGSQGGKPGNTIYF	TGTGCCACCAGCGGATCGCAGGGGGGCAAACCTGGAAACACCATATATTTT
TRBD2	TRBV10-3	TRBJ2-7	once	CAISPRGGADEQYF	TGTGCCATCAGTCCCCGGGGAGGGGCCGACGAGCAGTACTTC
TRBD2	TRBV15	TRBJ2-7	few	CATSRGRLAGGISSYEQYF	TGTGCCACCAGCAGAGGCAGACTAGCGGGGGGTATTAGCTCCTACGAGCAGTACTTC
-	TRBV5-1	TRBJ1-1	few	CASSLTGDTEAFF	TGCGCCAGCAGCTTGACAGGTGACACTGAAGCTTTCTTT
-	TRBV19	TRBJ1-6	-	CASSIQDSYSPLHF	TGTGCCAGTAGTATCCAGGACAGTTATTCACCCCTCCACTTT
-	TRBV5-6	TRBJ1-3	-	CASSLPQRSTIYF	TGTGCCAGCAGCTTGCCACAAAGAAGCACCATATATTTT
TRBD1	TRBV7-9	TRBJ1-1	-	CASSRDRAAFF	TGTGCCAGCAGCCGGGACAGGGCAGCTTTCTTT
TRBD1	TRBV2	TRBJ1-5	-	CASNQGGSNQPQHF	TGTGCCAGCAACCAGGGGGGAAGCAATCAGCCCCAGCATTTT
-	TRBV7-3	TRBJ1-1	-	CASSLVGDRNTEAFF	TGTGCCAGCAGCTTAGTCGGAGATCGGAACACTGAAGCTTTCTTT
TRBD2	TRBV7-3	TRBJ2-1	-	CASSPSRLAGEDEQFF	TGTGCCAGCAGCCCTTCCCGACTAGCGGGGGAAGATGAGCAGTTCTTC
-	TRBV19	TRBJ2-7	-	CASSPRQASSYEQYF	TGTGCCAGTAGCCCTCGACAGGCGTCCTCCTACGAGCAGTACTTC
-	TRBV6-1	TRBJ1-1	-	CASSRTVDTEAFF	TGTGCCAGCAGTCGGACAGTAGACACTGAAGCTTTCTTT
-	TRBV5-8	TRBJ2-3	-	CASSLVAPDTQYF	TGTGCCAGCAGCTTGGTGGCCCCAGATACGCAGTATTTT
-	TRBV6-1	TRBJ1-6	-	CASRGQIYNSPLHF	TGTGCCAGCAGAGGACAGATCTATAATTCACCCCTCCACTTT
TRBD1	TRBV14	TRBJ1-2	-	CASSQDGTGNGYTF	TGTGCCAGCAGCCAAGATGGGACAGGGAATGGCTACACCTTC
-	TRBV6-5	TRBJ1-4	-	CASSYIQGNEKLFF	TGTGCCAGCAGTTATATACAGGGTAATGAAAAACTGTTTTTT
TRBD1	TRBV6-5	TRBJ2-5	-	CASSLGTGEETQYF	TGTGCCAGCAGCCTTGGGACAGGGGAAGAGACCCAGTACTTC
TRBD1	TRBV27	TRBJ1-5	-	CASSLSGQGRVQPQHF	TGTGCCAGCAGTTTATCGGGACAGGGGAGGGTTCAGCCCCAGCATTTT
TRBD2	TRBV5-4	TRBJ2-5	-	CASSPYPTSGGAETQYF	TGTGCCAGCAGCCCCTACCCAACTAGCGGGGGGGCAGAGACCCAGTACTTC
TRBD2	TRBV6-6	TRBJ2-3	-	CASSSGTSGGGGKYF	TGTGCCAGCAGTTCCGGGACTAGCGGGGGCGGGGGGAAGTATTTT
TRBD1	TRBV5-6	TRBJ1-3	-	CASSSSGGSGNTIYF	TGTGCCAGCAGCTCATCAGGGGGCTCTGGAAACACCATATATTTT
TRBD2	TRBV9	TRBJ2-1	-	CASSVGAGVYNEQFF	TGTGCCAGCAGCGTAGGTGCGGGGGTCTACAATGAGCAGTTCTTC
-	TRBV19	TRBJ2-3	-	CASSRGGSWEDTSWEDTQYF	TGTGCCAGTAGCCGAGGAGGGTCCTGGGAAGATACGTCCTGGGAAGATACGCAGTATTTT
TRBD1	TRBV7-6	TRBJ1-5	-	CASSSGTGVFPNQPQHF	TGTGCCAGCAGCTCGGGGACAGGGGTCTTCCCCAATCAGCCCCAGCATTTT
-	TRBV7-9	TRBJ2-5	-	CASSFSTGSLETQYF	TGTGCCAGCAGCTTCTCTACAGGGAGCCTCGAGACCCAGTACTTC
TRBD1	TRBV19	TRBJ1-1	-	CASSTTGAFREAFF	TGTGCCAGTAGTACGACAGGGGCGTTCCGCGAAGCTTTCTTT
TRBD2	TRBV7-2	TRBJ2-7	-	CASSLAASGRTYEQYF	TGTGCCAGCAGCTTAGCGGCTAGCGGGAGGACCTACGAGCAGTACTTC
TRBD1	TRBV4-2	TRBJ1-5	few	CASSQDSSGGSQPQHF	TGTGCCAGCAGCCAAGATAGCTCAGGGGGGAGTCAGCCCCAGCATTTT
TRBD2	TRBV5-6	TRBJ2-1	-	CASSLAAGLTYNEQFF	TGTGCCAGCAGCTTGGCAGCGGGACTAACGTACAATGAGCAGTTCTTC
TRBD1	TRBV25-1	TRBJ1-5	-	CASGTGTQQPQHF	TGTGCCAGCGGGACAGGGACCCAACAGCCCCAGCATTTT
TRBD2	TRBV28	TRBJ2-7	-	CASSLKILAGGQDEQYF	TGTGCCAGCAGCCTGAAAATACTAGCGGGAGGGCAGGACGAGCAGTACTTC
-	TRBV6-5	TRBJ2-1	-	CASSYGGEQFF	TGTGCCAGCAGTTACGGAGGTGAGCAGTTCTTC
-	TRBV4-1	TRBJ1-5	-	CASSQGGGQPQHF	TGCGCCAGCAGCCAGGGAGGGGGTCAGCCCCAGCATTTT
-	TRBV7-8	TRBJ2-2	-	CATQMTANTGELFF	TGTGCCACCCAAATGACAGCGAACACCGGGGAGCTGTTTTTT
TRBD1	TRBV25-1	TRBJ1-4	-	CASSPTGFGGEKLFF	TGTGCCAGCAGTCCGACAGGGTTCGGCGGTGAAAAACTGTTTTTT
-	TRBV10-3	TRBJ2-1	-	CAISGPLREDPRGNEQFF	TGTGCCATCAGTGGGCCTCTTCGCGAGGACCCTCGGGGGAATGAGCAGTTCTTC
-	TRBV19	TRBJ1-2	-	CASSIEGANGYTF	TGTGCCAGTAGTATAGAAGGGGCGAATGGCTACACCTTC
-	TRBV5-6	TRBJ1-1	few	CASSLALFRQEQPNTEAFF	TGTGCCAGCAGCTTGGCCTTATTTAGACAAGAACAACCGAACACTGAAGCTTTCTTT
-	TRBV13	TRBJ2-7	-	CASSLQVVDRYEQYF	TGTGCCAGCAGCTTACAGGTGGTCGATAGGTACGAGCAGTACTTC
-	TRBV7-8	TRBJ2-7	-	CASSTPGISYEQYF	TGTGCCAGCAGCACACCAGGAATCTCCTACGAGCAGTACTTC
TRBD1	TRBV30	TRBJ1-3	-	CAWLGQGRNTIYF	TGTGCCTGGCTCGGACAGGGACGAAACACCATATATTTT
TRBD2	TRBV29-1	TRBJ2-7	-	CSVEGKSETSGPTSYEQYF	TGCAGCGTTGAAGGGAAATCGGAGACTAGCGGTCCAACTTCCTACGAGCAGTACTTC
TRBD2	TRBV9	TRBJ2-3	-	CASSVVPSSGGTDTQYF	TGTGCCAGCAGCGTCGTTCCCTCTAGCGGAGGCACAGATACGCAGTATTTT
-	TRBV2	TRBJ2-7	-	CASSEPTEGQGHPYEQYF	TGTGCCAGCAGTGAGCCCACGGAAGGTCAGGGACACCCCTACGAGCAGTACTTC
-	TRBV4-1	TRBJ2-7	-	CASSPAGTGSYEQYF	TGCGCCAGCAGCCCAGCCGGGACTGGCTCCTACGAGCAGTACTTC
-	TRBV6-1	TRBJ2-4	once	CASRLQGGKNIQYF	TGTGCCAGCAGGCTACAGGGTGGCAAAAACATTCAGTACTTC
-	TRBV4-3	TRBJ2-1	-	CASSPGQSYNEQFF	TGCGCCAGCAGCCCAGGACAGTCTTACAATGAGCAGTTCTTC
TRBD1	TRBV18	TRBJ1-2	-	CASSLYGTEFYGYTF	TGTGCCAGCTCATTGTACGGGACAGAATTCTATGGCTACACCTTC
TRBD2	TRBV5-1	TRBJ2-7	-	CASGEDSGTYEQYF	TGCGCCAGTGGGGAGGATAGCGGGACCTACGAGCAGTACTTC
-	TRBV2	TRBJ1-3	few	CASTGYGNTIYF	TGTGCCAGCACGGGTTATGGAAACACCATATATTTT
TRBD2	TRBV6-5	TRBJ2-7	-	CASSYGMAGEHEQYF	TGTGCCAGCAGTTACGGGATGGCGGGAGAGCACGAGCAGTACTTC
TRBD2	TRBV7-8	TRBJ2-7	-	CASSWGSGGPIYEQYF	TGTGCCAGCAGTTGGGGTAGCGGGGGGCCAATCTACGAGCAGTACTTC
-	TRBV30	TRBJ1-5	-	CAWSGQGNNQPQHF	TGTGCCTGGAGTGGGCAGGGGAACAATCAGCCCCAGCATTTT
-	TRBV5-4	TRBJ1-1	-	CASSSDQQGRLNTEAFF	TGTGCCAGCAGCTCCGATCAACAGGGTAGGCTGAACACTGAAGCTTTCTTT
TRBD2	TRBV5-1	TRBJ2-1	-	CASSLASGRADNEQFF	TGCGCCAGCAGCTTGGCTAGCGGGAGGGCCGACAATGAGCAGTTCTTC
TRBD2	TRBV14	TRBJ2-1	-	CASSRGTSGPYNEQFF	TGTGCCAGCAGCCGAGGGACTAGCGGGCCTTACAATGAGCAGTTCTTC
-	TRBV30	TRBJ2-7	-	CAWSPARQDQYF	TGTGCCTGGAGTCCCGCCCGACAGGACCAGTACTTC
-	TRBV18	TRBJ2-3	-	CASSPPRGAGPESTDTQYF	TGTGCCAGCTCACCACCGCGAGGGGCGGGGCCCGAAAGCACAGATACGCAGTATTTT